A selection of T cell receptor beta chains follows, all from one sample in a study of a mutant IDH1 vaccine in newly diagnosed glioma. Using immunoSEQ multiplex PCR, the repertoire was profiled, and TCRdb retains in-frame clones only, with some absent. Of roughly 99,000 clones listed, roughly 90% are singletons. Sequenced material: PBMCs, taken from a glioma patient treated with radiotherapy, temozolomide or both. Receptor source: a woman aged 45-65 years with glioma. CDR3s include the opening cysteine and the closing phenylalanine or tryptophan. Each record gives: V gene, J gene, D gene, clone size, CDR3 DNA, CDR3 protein. D genes are given only for firm matches. Not all rows give a size; the values are once, few, many and, for expanded clones, a class.

>TRBV27|TRBJ1-4|TRBD1|NA
TGTGCCAGCAGTACGACAGGGCGCAAACTGTTTTTT
CASSTTGRKLFF
>TRBV29-1|TRBJ2-3|TRBD1|NA
TGCAGCGTTGAAGTGACAGGGAGTGCAGATACGCAGTATTTT
CSVEVTGSADTQYF
>TRBV28|TRBJ2-3|TRBD2|NA
TGTGCCAGCAGTTTAGAATTGAGCGGGGGTAGCACAGATACGCAGTATTTT
CASSLELSGGSTDTQYF
>TRBV21-1|TRBJ2-5|NA|NA
TGTGCCAGCAGCAAAGGTCAGGGGGCTGGGACCCAGTACTTC
CASSKGQGAGTQYF
>TRBV6-5|TRBJ1-1|NA|few
TGTGCCAGCAGCACCACTGGGGGCACTGAAGCTTTCTTT
CASSTTGGTEAFF
>TRBV10-1|TRBJ2-7|TRBD1|NA
TGCGCCAGCAGGCTCCGGGACAGGGGCGAGCAGTACTTC
CASRLRDRGEQYF
>TRBV18|TRBJ1-5|NA|NA
TGTGCCAGCTCATCCGACAGTAATCAGCCCCAGCATTTT
CASSSDSNQPQHF
>TRBV6-1|TRBJ2-7|TRBD2|NA
TGTGCCAGCAGTGAAGGGGCGGGAGGGCCGTACGAGCAGTACTTC
CASSEGAGGPYEQYF
>TRBV27|TRBJ2-7|NA|NA
TGTGCCAGCAGTTTTCAGGTTGCCTACGAGCAGTACTTC
CASSFQVAYEQYF
>TRBV2|TRBJ2-5|NA|NA
TGTGCCAGCAGCTCAGGCGGGGCAGGGCGAGGAGAGACCCAGTACTTC
CASSSGGAGRGETQYF
>TRBV11-2|TRBJ1-4|TRBD1|NA
TGTGCCAGCAGCCCCCAGGGGGCCGCTAATGAAAAACTGTTTTTT
CASSPQGAANEKLFF
>TRBV27|TRBJ2-1|NA|NA
TGTGCCAGCAGTTCGACTGGTAATGAGCAGTTCTTC
CASSSTGNEQFF
>TRBV19|TRBJ1-5|NA|once
TGTGCCAGTAGCTCATACAGGAGCAATAGCAATCAGCCCCAGCATTTT
CASSSYRSNSNQPQHF
>TRBV5-1|TRBJ1-3|NA|NA
TGCGCCAGCAGCTTACAGGGCCGAGATCAGGACACCATATATTTT
CASSLQGRDQDTIYF
>TRBV19|TRBJ1-5|NA|NA
TGTGCCAGTAGTATAGAAGGACTAAGCAATCAGCCCCAGCATTTT
CASSIEGLSNQPQHF
>TRBV7-9|TRBJ2-7|NA|NA
TGTGCCAGCAGCTTAAACTACGAGCAGTACTTC
CASSLNYEQYF
>TRBV4-2|TRBJ2-5|NA|NA
TGTGCCAGCAAATCCGGGGAAGGGGTGGAGACCCAGTACTTC
CASKSGEGVETQYF
>TRBV7-2|TRBJ1-5|NA|once
TGTGCCAGCAGCTCAAATGGTCAGCCCCAGCATTTT
CASSSNGQPQHF
>TRBV6-4|TRBJ1-4|NA|NA
TGTGCCAGCAGTGTAGGGATAAATGAAAAACTGTTTTTT
CASSVGINEKLFF
>TRBV30|TRBJ1-2|TRBD1|NA
TGTGCCTGGAGCACAGGGGGGGGAAACTATGGCTACACCTTC
CAWSTGGGNYGYTF
>TRBV12-5|TRBJ1-4|NA|NA
TGTGCTAGTGGTAGATTAGAGGGTGAAAAACTGTTTTTT
CASGRLEGEKLFF
>TRBV5-6|TRBJ1-3|NA|NA
TGTGCCAGCAGCGCTGACACGGGAGTCTCTGGAAACACCATATATTTT
CASSADTGVSGNTIYF
>TRBV5-1|TRBJ2-1|NA|NA
TGCGCCAGCAGCTTGGACTCTGGCTGGAATGAGCAGTTCTTC
CASSLDSGWNEQFF
>TRBV28|TRBJ2-5|TRBD1|NA
TGTGCCAGCAGGCCGACAGGGGGCGCGGAGACCCAGTACTTC
CASRPTGGAETQYF
>TRBV6-1|TRBJ1-3|NA|NA
TGTGCCAGCGTCCAGGGGAAGGGAAACACCATATATTTT
CASVQGKGNTIYF
>TRBV27|TRBJ2-7|TRBD2|NA
TGTGCCAGCAGTTCCCTAGCGGGACAAGACGAGCAGTACTTC
CASSSLAGQDEQYF
>TRBV5-1|TRBJ2-7|TRBD2|NA
TGCGCCAGCAGCAACGCCGGGACTAGCGGGAGGGCCCACCCCTACGAGCAGTACTTC
CASSNAGTSGRAHPYEQYF
>TRBV13|TRBJ1-1|NA|NA
TGTGCCATCCCTAAGACAGGCGGCGGTGAAGCTTTCTTT
CAIPKTGGGEAFF
>TRBV10-3|TRBJ1-4|NA|NA
TGTGCCATCAGTGATGGCAGGAGTAATGAAAAACTGTTTTTT
CAISDGRSNEKLFF
>TRBV6-5|TRBJ1-4|NA|NA
TGTGCCAGCAGTTACGGGCCAGCGCAGGGAAAACTGTTTTTT
CASSYGPAQGKLFF
>TRBV5-4|TRBJ2-7|NA|NA
TGTGCCAGCAGCTTACGTGACAGGGACTTCGAGCAGTACTTC
CASSLRDRDFEQYF
>TRBV7-9|TRBJ1-6|NA|NA
TGTGCCAGCAGCTTAGTCGGGCGATATTCACCCCTCCACTTT
CASSLVGRYSPLHF
>TRBV5-8|TRBJ2-4|NA|NA
TGTGCCAGCAGCTTGTCCCTGGTCAGGGTCCCGTACTTC
CASSLSLVRVPYF
>TRBV19|TRBJ2-7|NA|NA
TGTGCCAGTAGTATAGATCACCTAGCGAAGACCTACGAGCAGTACTTC
CASSIDHLAKTYEQYF
>TRBV2|TRBJ1-1|NA|NA
TGTGCCAGCACCAGGGATACCAACACTGAAGCTTTCTTT
CASTRDTNTEAFF
>TRBV5-5|TRBJ2-7|TRBD2|NA
TGTGCCAGCAGCTTGGGTGGGAGGGCCTACGAGCAGTACTTC
CASSLGGRAYEQYF
>TRBV19|TRBJ2-6|TRBD1|NA
TGTGCCAGTAGCCCCCCCCCGGGACAGGGGGCTTATGGGGCCAACGTCCTGACTTTC
CASSPPPGQGAYGANVLTF
>TRBV5-1|TRBJ2-5|NA|NA
TGCGCCAGCATCCCTGGACAGTCTTTCCAAGAGACCCAGTACTTC
CASIPGQSFQETQYF
>TRBV5-5|TRBJ2-7|NA|NA
TGTGCCAGCAGCTTGGGGGGTGTGTTCGAAGAGCAGTACTTC
CASSLGGVFEEQYF
>TRBV5-4|TRBJ2-5|NA|NA
TGTGCCAGCAGCCAAGTGGGGGGGCGCGGGCCCGCTGGGACCCAGTACTTC
CASSQVGGRGPAGTQYF
>TRBV7-9|TRBJ2-7|NA|once
TGTGCCAGCAGCTTAGGGCCCGGCGAGCAGTACTTC
CASSLGPGEQYF
>TRBV10-1|TRBJ2-7|NA|NA
TGCGCCAGCAGTGAGCGAGATTGGGACGAGCAGTACTTC
CASSERDWDEQYF
>TRBV5-1|TRBJ1-4|NA|few
TGCGCCAGCAGCCCCATGGGCGGGATTAATGAAAAACTGTTTTTT
CASSPMGGINEKLFF
>TRBV18|TRBJ1-2|NA|NA
TGTGCCAGCTCACCACCGGGAGGTCCTGGGGGCTATGGCTACACCTTC
CASSPPGGPGGYGYTF
>TRBV2|TRBJ2-7|TRBD2|NA
TGTGCCAGCAGTGAAGGGGGAAGCGGGATCCGCTCCTACGAGCAGTACTTC
CASSEGGSGIRSYEQYF
>TRBV5-1|TRBJ1-1|NA|few
TGCGCCAGCAGCTTGCCAGAGAACACTGAAGCTTTCTTT
CASSLPENTEAFF
>TRBV9|TRBJ2-7|TRBD2|NA
TGTGCCAGCAGCGTAGGACTAGCGGGGCTCGCCTACGAGCAGTACTTC
CASSVGLAGLAYEQYF
>TRBV9|TRBJ1-2|NA|NA
TGTGCCAGCACAATATACAGTGGGGGAAACTATGGCTACACCTTC
CASTIYSGGNYGYTF
>TRBV11-2|TRBJ1-2|NA|NA
TGTGCCAGCAGCTCATACTACCTGGGCTACACCTTC
CASSSYYLGYTF
>TRBV10-2|TRBJ1-6|NA|NA
TGCGCCAGCGGAAGCCTCACAGGAAGCTCACCCCTCCACTTT
CASGSLTGSSPLHF
>TRBV5-1|TRBJ2-1|TRBD1|NA
TGCGCCAGCAGCGCCGGGACAGGGGATTTACCGAATGAGCAGTTCTTC
CASSAGTGDLPNEQFF
>TRBV2|TRBJ1-4|TRBD1|few
TGTGCCAGCAGTGAGGCGGGACAGCATAATGAAAAACTGTTTTTT
CASSEAGQHNEKLFF
>TRBV5-1|TRBJ1-1|NA|NA
TGCGCCAGCAGCCCGCTTGGGATGAACACTGAAGCTTTCTTT
CASSPLGMNTEAFF
>TRBV28|TRBJ2-7|NA|NA
TGTGCCAGCAGCCTCCAAGGGTCCTACGAGCAGTACTTC
CASSLQGSYEQYF